Listed here are 6 T cell receptor beta chains from one sample, sequenced in a study of shared clonotypes between healthy human individuals. This table comes from immunoSEQ multiplex PCR, and its TCRdb copy is limited to in-frame clones, with some not included. The data contain a few million clones, over 85% of them seen just once; the ten biggest clones take up roughly 1.7%. It was CD45RO-negative cells, positively selected for CCR7, that made up naive CD8 cells, with terminally differentiated effector memory CD45RA+ cells excluded. Sample: naive CD8+ T cells from PBMCs. These receptors all come from a man aged 18 to 30 in good health. Some clones in this sample may be carry-over from other donors' samples.

The rearrangement uses TRBV4-3 and TRBJ2-5; D remains ambiguous. CDR3 size: 15 residues. Germline values: CDR1 LGHNA, CDR2 YSLEER. With 1 base removed from V and 1 base from J, the gap between germline ends came to 10 bases. The CDR3 loop reads CASSQAGSLQETQYF. The DNA for the CDR3 is TGCGCCAGCAGCCAAGCGGGTAGTCTCCAAGAGACCCAGTACTTC.

The V and J genes are TRBV7-3 and TRBJ2-3, with no clear D. The CDR3 is made up of 15 amino acids. Germline values: CDR1 SGHTA, CDR2 FQGTGA. V was clipped by 5 bases and J by 2 bases, with 14 bases between them. CDR3 sequence: CASSTGRANTDTQYF. The CDR3 coding sequence is TGTGCCAGCAGCACCGGCCGGGCCAACACAGATACGCAGTATTTT.

The V call is TRBV5-1, the J call TRBJ1-2, with D perhaps matching TRBD1 (6 bases). Germline CDR1 is SGHRS and CDR2 is YFSETQ. The CDR3 length is 15 residues. The V gene lost 0 bases and the J gene lost 4 bases, with 13 bases spanning the gap. The CDR3 reads CASSLAGGHSYGYTF. The DNA of the CDR3 is TGCGCCAGCAGCTTGGCCGGGGGGCATAGCTATGGCTACACCTTC.

The gene calls are TRBV7-2 and TRBJ2-5, with 7 nucleotides matching TRBD2. The V gene's germline CDR1 is SGHTA and CDR2 FQGNSA. J lost 5 bases, V lost 5 bases, and 11 bases had no gene match. This CDR3 spans 15 amino acids. The CDR3 bases are TGTGCCAGCAGCGATCGGGCGGGAGTAGAGGAGACCCAGTACTTC. Translated: CASSDRAGVEETQYF.

The chain joins TRBV7-6 to TRBJ2-7; D is undetermined. V was trimmed by 5 bases and J by 5 bases, leaving 13 bases between them. The CDR3 covers 13 residues. Germline V gene data show CDR1 as SGHVS and CDR2 as FNYEAQ. CDR3 sequence (DNA): TGTGCCAGCAGCCCCCACCTCCGGGACGAGCAGTACTTC. Encoded protein: CASSPHLRDEQYF.

This rearrangement joins TRBV7-9 to TRBJ1-2, with D possibly TRBD1 on 5 matching bases. CDR1 and CDR2 (germline): SEHNR, FQNEAQ (reference sequence). This CDR3 spans 16 amino acids. Trimming removed 2 bases from V and 5 bases from J, with 18 bases in between. CDR3 bases: TGTGCCAGCAGCTTACCAAAACGGGGGTCGGCTTATGGCTACACCTTC. Protein: CASSLPKRGSAYGYTF.